This T cell receptor (beta chain) was profiled in a study of identical twins. Study results and limitations: Diverse VJ usage suggested most zero-insertion clonotypes were not invariant T cells. For out-of-frame alpha sequences shared by twins, low generation probability was in excess. Researchers reported weaker excess twin sharing in beta out-of-frame sequences.

Trimming removed 0 bases at V and 0 bases at J, with 6 bases between. This CDR3 contains 15 residues. Germline-derived CDR1 and CDR2 are SEHNR and FQNEAQ (reference sequence). In its sample, this clonotype was seen many times. Its antigen is still unknown. From the 5' RACE reads, TCRdb called clonotypes with MiXCR, one entry per CDR3 protein. The table includes about 340,000 distinct CDR3 sequences, roughly 9% detected once. Sequenced material: naive T cells sorted from blood. V and J are TRBV7-9 and TRBJ2-1; D gene unclear. The sequence came from a woman between 50 and 59 years old in good health. The CDR3 bases are TGTGCCAGCAGCTTAGCTACCCTCTCCTACAATGAGCAGTTCTTC. It encodes CASSLATLSYNEQFF.